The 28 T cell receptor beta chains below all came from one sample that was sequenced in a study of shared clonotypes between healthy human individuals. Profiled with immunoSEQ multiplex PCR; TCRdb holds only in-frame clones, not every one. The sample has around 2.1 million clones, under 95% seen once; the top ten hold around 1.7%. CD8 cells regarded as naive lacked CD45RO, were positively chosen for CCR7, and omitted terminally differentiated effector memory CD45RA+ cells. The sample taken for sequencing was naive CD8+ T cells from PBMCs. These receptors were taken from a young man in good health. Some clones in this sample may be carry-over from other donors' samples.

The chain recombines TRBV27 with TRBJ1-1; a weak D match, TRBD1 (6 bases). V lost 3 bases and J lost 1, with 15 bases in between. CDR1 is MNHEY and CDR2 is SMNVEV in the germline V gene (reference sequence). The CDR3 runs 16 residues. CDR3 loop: CASSFFKGGWNTEAFF. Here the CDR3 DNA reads TGTGCCAGCAGTTTTTTTAAAGGGGGATGGAACACTGAAGCTTTCTTT.

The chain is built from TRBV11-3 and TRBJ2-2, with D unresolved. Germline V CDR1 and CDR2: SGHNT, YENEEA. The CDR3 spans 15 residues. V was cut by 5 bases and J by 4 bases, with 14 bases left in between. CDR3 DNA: TGTGCCAGCAGCCCCCGACATGTCACCACCGGGGAGCTGTTTTTT. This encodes CASSPRHVTTGELFF.

The CDR3 DNA sequence: TGTGCCAGCAGTTTAGGTTGGACTAGCGGGAGGAACGCAGATACGCAGTATTTT. Protein: CASSLGWTSGRNADTQYF. The gene calls are TRBV28 and TRBJ2-3; 14 positions match TRBD2. From germline, CDR1 is MDHEN and CDR2 SYDVKM. V gave up 2 bases and J gave up 4 bases; unmatched junction bases: 8. The CDR3 has 18 amino acids.

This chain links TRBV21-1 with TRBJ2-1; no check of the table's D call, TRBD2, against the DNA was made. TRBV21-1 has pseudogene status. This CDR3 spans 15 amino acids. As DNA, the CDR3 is TGTGCCAGCAGCAAGCCTAGCGGGAGGATAAATGAGCAGTTCTTC. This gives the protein CASSKPSGRINEQFF.

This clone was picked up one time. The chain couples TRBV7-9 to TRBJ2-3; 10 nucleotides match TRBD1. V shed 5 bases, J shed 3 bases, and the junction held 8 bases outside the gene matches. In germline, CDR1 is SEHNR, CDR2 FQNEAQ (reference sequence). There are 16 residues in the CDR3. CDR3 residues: CASSPLGQGLTDTQYF. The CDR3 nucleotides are TGTGCCAGCAGCCCATTGGGACAGGGGCTGACAGATACGCAGTATTTT.

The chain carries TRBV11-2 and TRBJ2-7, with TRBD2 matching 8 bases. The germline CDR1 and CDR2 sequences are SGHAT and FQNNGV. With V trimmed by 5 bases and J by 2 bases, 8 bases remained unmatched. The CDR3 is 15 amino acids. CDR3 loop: CASSRSGSGTYEQYF. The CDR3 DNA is TGTGCCAGCAGCAGGAGCGGGAGCGGCACCTACGAGCAGTACTTC.

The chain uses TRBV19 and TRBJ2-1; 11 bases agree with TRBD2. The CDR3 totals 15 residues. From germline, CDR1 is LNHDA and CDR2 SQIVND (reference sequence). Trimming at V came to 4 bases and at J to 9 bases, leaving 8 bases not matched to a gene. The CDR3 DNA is TGTGCCAGTAGTAACCTAGCGGGGGGCACTTTTGAGCAGTTCTTC. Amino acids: CASSNLAGGTFEQFF.

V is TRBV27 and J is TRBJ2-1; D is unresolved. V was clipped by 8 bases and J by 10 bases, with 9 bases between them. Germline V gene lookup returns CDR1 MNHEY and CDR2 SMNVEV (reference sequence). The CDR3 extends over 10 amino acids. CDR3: CASGVDEQFF. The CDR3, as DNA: TGTGCCAGCGGAGTGGACGAGCAGTTCTTC.

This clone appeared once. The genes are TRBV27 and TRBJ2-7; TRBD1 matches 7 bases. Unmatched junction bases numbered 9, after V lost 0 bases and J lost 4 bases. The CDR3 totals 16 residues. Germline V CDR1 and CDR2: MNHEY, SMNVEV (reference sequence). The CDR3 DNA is TGTGCCAGCAGTTTATCCCCCGGGACAGCTGTGTACGAGCAGTACTTC. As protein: CASSLSPGTAVYEQYF.

CDR3 DNA sequence: TGTGCTAGTGGCCCCGACACCAACACCGGGGAGCTGTTTTTT. It yields the protein CASGPDTNTGELFF. The chain combines TRBV12-5 with TRBJ2-2; D is unclear. V was pared by 6 bases and J by 2 bases, with 10 bases between. Germline V CDR1 and CDR2: LGHNT, FRNRAP. The CDR3 is 14 amino acids. Based on the CDR3 plus reference TRBV12-5 and TRBJ2-2, the full variable domain is DARVTQTPRHKVTEMGQEVTMRCQPILGHNTVFWYRQTMMQGLELLAYFRNRAPLDDSGMPKDRFSAEMPDATLATLKIQPSEPRDSAVYFCASGPDTNTGELFFGEGSRLTVL.

The CDR3 spells CASSDAPTGPWHDEQFF. The CDR3 DNA follows: TGTGCCAGCAGTGACGCACCGACAGGGCCTTGGCACGATGAGCAGTTCTTC. The V and J genes are TRBV25-1 and TRBJ2-1, with TRBD1 identical over 7 bases. V shed 3 bases, J shed 8 bases, and the junction held 16 bases outside the gene matches. CDR1 and CDR2 from the germline V gene are MGHDK and SYGVNS. The CDR3 contains 17 residues.

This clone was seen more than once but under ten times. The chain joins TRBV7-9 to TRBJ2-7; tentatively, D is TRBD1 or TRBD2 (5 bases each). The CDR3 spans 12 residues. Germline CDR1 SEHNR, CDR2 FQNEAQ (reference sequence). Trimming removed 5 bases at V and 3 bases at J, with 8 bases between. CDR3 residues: CASSRDHYEQYF. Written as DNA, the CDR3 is TGTGCCAGCAGCAGGGACCACTACGAGCAGTACTTC.

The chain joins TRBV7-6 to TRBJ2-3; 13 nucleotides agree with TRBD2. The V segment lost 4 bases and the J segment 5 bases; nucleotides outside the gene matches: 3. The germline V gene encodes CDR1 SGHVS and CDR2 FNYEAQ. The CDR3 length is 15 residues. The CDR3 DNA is TGTGCCAGCAGCTGGACTAGCGGGAGAGAAGATACGCAGTATTTT. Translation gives CASSWTSGREDTQYF. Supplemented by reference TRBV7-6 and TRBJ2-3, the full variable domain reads GAGVSQSPRYKVTKRGQDVALRCDPISGHVSLYWYRQALGQGPEFLTYFNYEAQQDKSGLPNDRFSAERPEGSISTLTIQRTEQRDSAMYRCASSWTSGREDTQYFGPGTRLTVL.

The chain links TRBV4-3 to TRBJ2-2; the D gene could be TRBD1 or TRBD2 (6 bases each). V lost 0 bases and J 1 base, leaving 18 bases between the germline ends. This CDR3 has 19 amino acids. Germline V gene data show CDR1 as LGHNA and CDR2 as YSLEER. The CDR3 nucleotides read TGCGCCAGCAGCCAAGATCAGTATGGCGGGACACGGAACACCGGGGAGCTGTTTTTT. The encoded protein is CASSQDQYGGTRNTGELFF.

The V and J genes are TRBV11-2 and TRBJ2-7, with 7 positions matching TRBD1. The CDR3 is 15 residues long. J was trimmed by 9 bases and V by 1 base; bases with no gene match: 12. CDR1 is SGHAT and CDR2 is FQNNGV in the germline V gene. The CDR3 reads CASSLVLGQDPVQYF. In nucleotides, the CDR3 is TGTGCCAGCAGCTTAGTTCTAGGACAGGACCCCGTGCAGTACTTC.

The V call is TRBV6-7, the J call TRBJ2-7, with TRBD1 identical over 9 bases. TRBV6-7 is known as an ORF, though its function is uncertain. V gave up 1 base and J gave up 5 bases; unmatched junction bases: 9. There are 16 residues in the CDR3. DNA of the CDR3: TGTGCCAGCAGTTACTATCGGGGACAGGGATGCCACGAGCAGTACTTC. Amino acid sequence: CASSYYRGQGCHEQYF.

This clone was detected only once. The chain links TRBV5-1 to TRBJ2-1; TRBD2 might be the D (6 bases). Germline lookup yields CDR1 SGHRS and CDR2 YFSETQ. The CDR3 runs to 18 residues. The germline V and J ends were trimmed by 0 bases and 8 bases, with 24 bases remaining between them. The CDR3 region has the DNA TGCGCCAGCAGCTTGGGATTTTTCCGGGGGACTCGAGGGGATGAGCAGTTCTTC. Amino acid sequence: CASSLGFFRGTRGDEQFF. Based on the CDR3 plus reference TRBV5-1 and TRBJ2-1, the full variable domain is KAGVTQTPRYLIKTRGQQVTLSCSPISGHRSVSWYQQTPGQGLQFLFEYFSETQRNKGNFPGRFSGRQFSNSRSEMNVSTLELGDSALYLCASSLGFFRGTRGDEQFFGPGTRLTVL.

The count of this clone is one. CDR3 loop: CASISSGNYNEQFF. The CDR3 DNA is TGTGCCAGCATCTCTAGCGGAAACTACAATGAGCAGTTCTTC. The rearrangement links TRBV27 to TRBJ2-1, with TRBD2 matching 7 bases. CDR1 and CDR2 from the germline V gene are MNHEY and SMNVEV (reference sequence). This CDR3 comprises 14 residues. The V gene end was trimmed by 7 bases and the J gene end by 3 bases; junction bases not matched to a gene: 6.

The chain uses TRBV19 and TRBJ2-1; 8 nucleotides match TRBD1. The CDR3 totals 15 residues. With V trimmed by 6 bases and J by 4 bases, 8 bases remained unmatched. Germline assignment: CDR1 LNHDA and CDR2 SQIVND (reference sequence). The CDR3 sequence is CASSLYRGSYNEQFF. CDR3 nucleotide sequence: TGTGCCAGTAGCCTATACAGGGGGTCTTACAATGAGCAGTTCTTC.

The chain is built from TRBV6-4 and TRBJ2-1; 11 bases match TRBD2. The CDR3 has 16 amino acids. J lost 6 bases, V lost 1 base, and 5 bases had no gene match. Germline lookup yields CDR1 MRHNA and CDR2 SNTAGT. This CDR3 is CASSDYSGGALNEQFF. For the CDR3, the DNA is TGTGCCAGCAGTGACTATAGCGGGGGGGCCCTCAATGAGCAGTTCTTC.

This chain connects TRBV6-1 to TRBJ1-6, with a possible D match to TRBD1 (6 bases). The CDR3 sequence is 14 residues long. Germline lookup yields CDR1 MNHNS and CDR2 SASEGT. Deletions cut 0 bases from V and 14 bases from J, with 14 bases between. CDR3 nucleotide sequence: TGTGCCAGCAGTGAAGCGTGGCAGGGGAACACCCTCCACTTT. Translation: CASSEAWQGNTLHF.

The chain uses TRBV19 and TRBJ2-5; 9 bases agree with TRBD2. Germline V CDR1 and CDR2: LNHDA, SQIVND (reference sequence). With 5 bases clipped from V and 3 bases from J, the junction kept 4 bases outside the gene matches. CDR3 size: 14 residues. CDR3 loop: CASSGVAGEETQYF. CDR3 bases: TGTGCCAGTAGTGGGGTAGCGGGAGAAGAGACCCAGTACTTC.

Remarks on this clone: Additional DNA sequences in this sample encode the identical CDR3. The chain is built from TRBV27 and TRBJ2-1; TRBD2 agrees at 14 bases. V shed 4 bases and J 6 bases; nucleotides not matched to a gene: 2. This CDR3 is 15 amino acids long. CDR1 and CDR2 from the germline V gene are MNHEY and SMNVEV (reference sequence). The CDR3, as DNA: TGTGCCAGCAGTTCCGGGACTAGCGGGAGCAATGAGCAGTTCTTC. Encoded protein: CASSSGTSGSNEQFF.

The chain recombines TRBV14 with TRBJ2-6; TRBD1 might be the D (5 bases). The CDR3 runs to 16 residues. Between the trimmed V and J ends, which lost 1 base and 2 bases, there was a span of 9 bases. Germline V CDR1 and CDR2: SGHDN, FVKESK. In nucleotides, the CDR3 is TGTGCCAGCAGCCAAGTAGGGGAAGCTGGGGCCAACGTCCTGACTTTC. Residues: CASSQVGEAGANVLTF.

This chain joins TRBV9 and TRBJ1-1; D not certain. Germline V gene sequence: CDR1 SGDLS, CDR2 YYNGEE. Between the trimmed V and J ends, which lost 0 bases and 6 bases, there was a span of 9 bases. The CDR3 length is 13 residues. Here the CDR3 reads CASSVGGIAEAFF. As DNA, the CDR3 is TGTGCCAGCAGCGTAGGGGGAATCGCTGAAGCTTTCTTT.

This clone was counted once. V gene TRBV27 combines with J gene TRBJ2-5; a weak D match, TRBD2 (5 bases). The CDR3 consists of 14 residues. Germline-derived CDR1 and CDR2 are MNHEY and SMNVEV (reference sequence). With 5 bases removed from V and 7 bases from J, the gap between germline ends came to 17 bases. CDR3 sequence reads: CASSPTRVAGTQYF. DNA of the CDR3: TGTGCCAGCAGTCCCACGAGGGTGGCGGGGACCCAGTACTTC.

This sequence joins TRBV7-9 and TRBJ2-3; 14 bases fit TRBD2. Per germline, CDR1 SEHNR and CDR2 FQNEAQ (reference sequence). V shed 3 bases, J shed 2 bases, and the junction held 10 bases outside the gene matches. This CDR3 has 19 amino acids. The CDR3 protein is CASSFRLAGGVGVTDTQYF. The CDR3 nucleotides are TGTGCCAGCAGCTTCCGACTAGCGGGAGGGGTGGGTGTCACAGATACGCAGTATTTT.

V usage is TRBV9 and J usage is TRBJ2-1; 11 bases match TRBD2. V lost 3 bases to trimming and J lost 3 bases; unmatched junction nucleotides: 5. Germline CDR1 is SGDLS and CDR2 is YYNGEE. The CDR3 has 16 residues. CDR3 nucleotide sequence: TGTGCCAGCAGCGCCCAGGGACTAGCGGTCTACAATGAGCAGTTCTTC. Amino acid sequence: CASSAQGLAVYNEQFF.